A single sample gave rise to the 14 T cell receptor beta chains below, sequenced in a study of shared clonotypes between healthy human individuals. Repertoires were generated with immunoSEQ multiplex PCR, while TCRdb's copy carries only in-frame clones and drops some. The data contain around 1.9 million clones, about 92% of them singletons. Naive CD8 populations comprised CD45RO-negative cells positively selected for CCR7, excluding terminally differentiated effector memory CD45RA+ cells. The sequenced material came from naive CD8+ T cells from PBMCs. The receptor set was obtained from a man between 18 and 29 years old in good health. Some clones in this sample may be carry-over from other donors' samples.

In the case of this clone: The sample has other DNA sequences that encode this CDR3 too. This rearrangement joins TRBV9 to TRBJ2-2; TRBD2 matches at 9 bases. The germline CDR1 and CDR2 sequences are SGDLS and YYNGEE. This CDR3 is 15 amino acids long. The J segment lost 4 bases and the V segment lost 4 bases, leaving 5 bases of the junction unmatched. CDR3 amino acids: CASSPSGTGTGELFF. The CDR3 DNA reads TGTGCCAGCAGCCCTAGCGGGACGGGCACCGGGGAGCTGTTTTTT.

The J gene is TRBJ2-1, the V gene TRBV2, with D possibly matching TRBD1 (5 bases). The V gene's germline CDR1 is SNHLY and CDR2 FYNNEI. This CDR3 has 14 residues. The V and J ends lost 10 bases and 5 bases respectively, with 18 bases between them. The CDR3 DNA reads as TGTGCCACTAAGACACCCAGGGATAACAATGAGCAGTTCTTC. Encoded protein: CATKTPRDNNEQFF.

The chain has TRBV9 and TRBJ2-2; the D gene could be TRBD1 or TRBD2 (5 bases each). The germline gives CDR1 SGDLS, CDR2 YYNGEE. V was shortened by 3 bases and J by 1 base, with 16 bases between the two germline ends. This CDR3 contains 17 residues. This CDR3 reads CASSAPFRGKNTGELFF. CDR3 DNA: TGTGCCAGCAGCGCCCCCTTTCGGGGCAAGAACACCGGGGAGCTGTTTTTT.

The rearrangement joins TRBV9 to TRBJ2-3; D is unresolved. The CDR3 consists of 16 residues. Trimming shortened V by 0 bases and J by 0 bases, and 11 bases separated the two germline ends. Per germline, CDR1 SGDLS and CDR2 YYNGEE. The CDR3 loop reads CASSVGPTPSTDTQYF. The CDR3 coding sequence is TGTGCCAGCAGCGTAGGCCCGACACCTAGCACAGATACGCAGTATTTT.

The chain joins TRBV28 to TRBJ2-5; TRBD2 aligns across 12 bases. Germline trimming cut 5 bases from V and 4 bases from J; bases unmatched to any gene: 8. CDR3 length equals 16 residues. Germline-derived CDR1 and CDR2 are MDHEN and SYDVKM. The CDR3 region has the DNA TGTGCCAGCAGTCCGACTAGCGGGAGACCATCAGAGACCCAGTACTTC. It translates to CASSPTSGRPSETQYF.

The chain employs TRBV2 and TRBJ2-1; D possibly uses TRBD1 or TRBD2 (5 bases each). V lost 6 bases to trimming and J lost 4 bases, with 16 bases between them. Germline V gene data show CDR1 as SNHLY and CDR2 as FYNNEI. This CDR3 has 15 residues. The CDR3 sequence is CASRMSGQSYNEQFF. The CDR3 nucleotides are TGTGCCAGCAGGATGAGCGGACAAAGTTACAATGAGCAGTTCTTC.

The chain employs TRBV2 and TRBJ1-1; 8 bases are a match to TRBD1. Germline CDR1 SNHLY, CDR2 FYNNEI. This CDR3 has 13 residues. Trimming took 10 bases from V and 1 from J; bases not matched to a gene: 5. As DNA, the CDR3 is TGTGCCACCAAGGACAGGGCGAACACTGAAGCTTTCTTT. Translated, it gives CATKDRANTEAFF.

The chain is built from TRBV6-5 and TRBJ1-5, with D maybe TRBD1 (5 bases). The ends were cut back, 0 bases at V and 7 bases at J, with 16 bases in the middle. Germline CDR1 and CDR2: MNHEY and SVGAGI. CDR3 length: 16 residues. The CDR3 DNA is TGTGCCAGCAGTTACTCGTCGGGGGAGGGTGGGCAGCCCCAGCATTTT. Protein sequence: CASSYSSGEGGQPQHF.

In its sample, this clone was seen once. This chain links TRBV28 with TRBJ2-3; perhaps TRBD2 as D (5 bases). This CDR3 has 13 amino acids. Looked up from germline, CDR1 is MDHEN and CDR2 is SYDVKM. The V end was cut by 6 bases, the J end by 3 bases, with 10 bases between. The CDR3 loop reads CASSRDPTDTQYF. The CDR3 DNA reads TGTGCCAGCAGCCGGGATCCTACAGATACGCAGTATTTT. Full variable domain (rest looked up from reference TRBV28 and TRBJ2-3): DVKVTQSSRYLVKRTGEKVFLECVQDMDHENMFWYRQDPGLGLRLIYFSYDVKMKEKGDIPEGYSVSREKKERFSLILESASTNQTSMYLCASSRDPTDTQYFGPGTRLTVL.

A remark on this clone: This CDR3 is also generated by other DNA sequences in the sample. This chain joins TRBV7-9 and TRBJ2-1; TRBD1 matches 9 bases. The CDR3 is 17 amino acids. Looked up from germline, CDR1 is SEHNR and CDR2 is FQNEAQ (reference sequence). V gave up 5 bases and J gave up 0 bases; unmatched junction bases: 8. The CDR3 loop is CASSPRTGESSYNEQFF. CDR3 in DNA: TGTGCCAGCAGCCCCAGGACAGGGGAGAGCTCCTACAATGAGCAGTTCTTC.

The chain carries TRBV7-8 and TRBJ2-7; D is undetermined. The germline V and J ends were trimmed by 0 bases and 5 bases, with 11 bases remaining between them. The length of the CDR3 is 14 residues. CDR1 and CDR2 from the germline V gene are SGHVS and FQNEAQ. The CDR3 region has the DNA TGTGCCAGCAGCTTAGCCAGTCCCACCAACGAGCAGTACTTC. It codes for CASSLASPTNEQYF.

DNA of the CDR3: TGTGCCAGCACCCTAGGTAGCAATCAGCCCCAGCATTTT. Translating gives CASTLGSNQPQHF. V is TRBV7-8 and J is TRBJ1-5; D call uncertain. The V end was cut by 7 bases, the J end by 0 bases, with 7 bases between. Germline-derived CDR1 and CDR2 are SGHVS and FQNEAQ. There are 13 residues in the CDR3.

This sequence joins TRBV5-6 and TRBJ2-7, with D unresolved. Germline CDR1 SGHDT, CDR2 YYEEEE. This CDR3 contains 14 residues. Trimming pared 0 bases from V and 2 bases from J, leaving 9 bases between. The CDR3 DNA reads TGTGCCAGCAGCTTGGCCTCGGCTCCCTACGAGCAGTACTTC. Translating it yields CASSLASAPYEQYF.

The rearrangement joins TRBV11-1 to TRBJ2-7; no definite D call. Trimming cost V 3 bases and J 2 bases, with 8 bases left between them. The CDR3 consists of 13 residues. CDR1 is SGHAT, CDR2 FQDESV, per germline (reference sequence). The CDR3 region is CASSFSETYEQYF. DNA for the CDR3: TGTGCCAGCAGCTTCTCTGAAACCTACGAGCAGTACTTC. Full variable domain (missing parts from reference TRBV11-1 and TRBJ2-7): EAEVAQSPRYKITEKSQAVAFWCDPISGHATLYWYRQILGQGPELLVQFQDESVVDDSQLPKDRFSAERLKGVDSTLKIQPAELGDSAMYLCASSFSETYEQYFGPGTRLTVT.